The 9 T cell receptor beta chains given below trace back to one sample, sequenced in a study of OX40 agonist ivuxolimab in advanced cancers. TCRdb keeps only in-frame clones here, not all; method: immunoSEQ multiplex PCR. This sample has around 95,000 clones, with about nine tenths found just once. Material: CD4+ or CD8+ T cells sorted from blood, obtained in a trial of the OX40 agonist ivuxolimab. The receptors were gathered from an adult with an advanced solid tumor such as melanoma, head and neck, liver or kidney cancer.

This chain joins TRBV5-4 and TRBJ1-1; 9 bases align to TRBD1. The junction had 4 bases not matched to a gene; V was cut back by 0 bases and J by 1 base. The CDR3 has 16 residues. Germline V gene data show CDR1 as SGHNT and CDR2 as YYREEE (reference sequence). CDR3 coding DNA: TGTGCCAGCAGCTTGGCCCCGGGACAGGGGAACACTGAAGCTTTCTTT. This sequence encodes CASSLAPGQGNTEAFF. The variable domain in full, with the rest retrieved from reference TRBV5-4 and TRBJ1-1, is ETGVTQSPTHLIKTRGQQVTLRCSSQSGHNTVSWYQQALGQGPQFIFQYYREEENGRGNFPPRFSGLQFPNYSSELNVNALELDDSALYLCASSLAPGQGNTEAFFGQGTRLTVV.

The V call is TRBV9, the J call TRBJ2-3; 9 nucleotides line up with TRBD2. The V and J ends lost 0 bases and 0 bases, in that order; junction bases with no gene match: 8. CDR3 length: 18 amino acids. Germline assignment: CDR1 SGDLS and CDR2 YYNGEE. CDR3 DNA sequence: TGTGCCAGCAGCGTAGGCGGCGGGGGGGTAGTCAGCACAGATACGCAGTATTTT. It codes for CASSVGGGGVVSTDTQYF.

The V and J genes are TRBV9 and TRBJ2-1, with TRBD2 matching 15 bases. The V and J ends lost 4 bases and 7 bases, in that order; junction bases with no gene match: 9. The germline V gene has CDR1 SGDLS and CDR2 YYNGEE. CDR3 length: 17 amino acids. CDR3 nucleotide sequence: TGTGCCAGCAGCACGGCTGCGGGACTAGCGGGGGGAAATGAGCAGTTCTTC. This translates into CASSTAAGLAGGNEQFF.

The rearrangement joins TRBV19 to TRBJ1-2; no clear D. The CDR3 is made up of 11 amino acids. V shed 6 bases and J shed 5 bases, with 7 bases lying between them. Germline V gene sequence: CDR1 LNHDA, CDR2 SQIVND (reference sequence). The CDR3 region is CASSSYYGYTF. CDR3 nucleotide sequence: TGTGCCAGTAGCTCCTATTATGGCTACACCTTC.

The chain links TRBV13 to TRBJ1-6, with D possibly matching TRBD1 (6 bases). CDR3 length: 13 amino acids. Germline CDR1 is PRHDT and CDR2 is FYEKMQ (reference sequence). The germline V and J ends were trimmed by 3 bases and 7 bases, with 7 bases remaining between them. CDR3 DNA: TGTGCCAGCAGCTTTACAGGGAATTCACCCCTCCACTTT. Translation: CASSFTGNSPLHF.

This clone has only one observation. The chain links TRBV5-1 to TRBJ2-1; 11 nucleotides agree with TRBD2. CDR3 length: 18 amino acids. Trimming cost V 4 bases and J 6 bases; bases outside gene matches: 15. Germline CDR1 is SGHRS and CDR2 is YFSETQ. The CDR3 DNA reads TGCGCCAGCAGCCTCAGGGGGCTCGGGACTAGCGGTGGCAATGAGCAGTTCTTC. Translation gives CASSLRGLGTSGGNEQFF.

This clone was detected only a few times. The chain is built from TRBV5-4 and TRBJ1-2, with D perhaps TRBD1 (5 bases). Germline CDR1 and CDR2: SGHNT and YYREEE (reference sequence). CDR3 length: 15 residues. Between the trimmed V and J ends, which lost 0 bases and 3 bases, there was a span of 12 bases. The CDR3 region is CASSLGLDKDYGYTF. For the CDR3, the DNA is TGTGCCAGCAGCTTGGGCCTGGACAAGGACTATGGCTACACCTTC.

The chain employs TRBV29-1 and TRBJ1-2; no firm D call. This CDR3 region has 13 residues. In germline, CDR1 is SQVTM, CDR2 ANQGSEA. The V end lost 5 bases, the J end lost 8 bases, and 18 bases lay between the germline ends. In DNA form, the CDR3 reads TGCAGCGTTTTGTCCCCGCCGCTGAGGGGCTACACCTTC. Translation: CSVLSPPLRGYTF.

This clone was detected only once. The same CDR3 can be traced to other DNA sequences in this sample. The chain has TRBV29-1 and TRBJ2-2, with D perhaps TRBD2 (6 bases). CDR3 length: 13 amino acids. V lost 4 bases and J 5 bases, leaving 11 bases between the germline ends. Germline loops: CDR1 SQVTM, CDR2 ANQGSEA. CDR3 in amino acids: CSVAQGGTGELFF. The CDR3 coding sequence is TGCAGCGTTGCCCAGGGAGGAACCGGGGAGCTGTTTTTT.